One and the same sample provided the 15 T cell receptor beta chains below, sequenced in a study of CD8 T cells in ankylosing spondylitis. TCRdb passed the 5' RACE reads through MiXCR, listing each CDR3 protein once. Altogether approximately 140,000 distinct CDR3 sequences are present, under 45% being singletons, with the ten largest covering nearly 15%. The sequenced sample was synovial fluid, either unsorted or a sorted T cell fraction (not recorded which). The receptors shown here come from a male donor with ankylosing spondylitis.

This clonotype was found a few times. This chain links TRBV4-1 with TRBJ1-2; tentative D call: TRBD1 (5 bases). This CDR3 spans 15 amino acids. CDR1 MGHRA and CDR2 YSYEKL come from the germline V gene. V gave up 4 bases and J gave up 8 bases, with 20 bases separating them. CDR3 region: CASSPPGTALDGYTF. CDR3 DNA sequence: TGCGCCAGCAGCCCGCCTGGGACCGCGTTAGACGGCTACACCTTC.

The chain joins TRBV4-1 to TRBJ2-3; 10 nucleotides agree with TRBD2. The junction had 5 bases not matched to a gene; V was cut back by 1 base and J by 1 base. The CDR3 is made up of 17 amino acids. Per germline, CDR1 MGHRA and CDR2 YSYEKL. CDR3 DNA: TGCGCCAGCAGCCAAGTATCTCTAGCGGGGGGCACAGATACGCAGTATTTT. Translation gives CASSQVSLAGGTDTQYF.

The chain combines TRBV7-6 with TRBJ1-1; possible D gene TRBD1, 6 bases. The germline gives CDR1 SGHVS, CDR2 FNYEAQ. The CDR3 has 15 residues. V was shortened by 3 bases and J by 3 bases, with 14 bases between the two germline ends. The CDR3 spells CASSLGYTGYTEAFF. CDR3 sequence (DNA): TGTGCCAGCAGCTTGGGGTATACAGGGTACACTGAAGCTTTCTTT.

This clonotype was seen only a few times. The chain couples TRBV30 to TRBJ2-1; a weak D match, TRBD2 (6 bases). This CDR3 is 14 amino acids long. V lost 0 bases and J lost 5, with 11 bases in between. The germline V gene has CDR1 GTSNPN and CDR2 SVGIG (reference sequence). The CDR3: CAWSVGLAHNEQFF. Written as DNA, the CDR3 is TGTGCCTGGAGTGTTGGGCTAGCGCACAATGAGCAGTTCTTC.

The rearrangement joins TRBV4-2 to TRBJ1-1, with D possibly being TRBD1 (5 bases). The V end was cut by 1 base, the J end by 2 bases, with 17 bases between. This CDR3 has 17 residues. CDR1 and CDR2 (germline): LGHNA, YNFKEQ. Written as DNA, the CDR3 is TGTGCCAGCAGCCAAGGGGTTTCCGGGGGATTAAACACTGAAGCTTTCTTT. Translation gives CASSQGVSGGLNTEAFF.

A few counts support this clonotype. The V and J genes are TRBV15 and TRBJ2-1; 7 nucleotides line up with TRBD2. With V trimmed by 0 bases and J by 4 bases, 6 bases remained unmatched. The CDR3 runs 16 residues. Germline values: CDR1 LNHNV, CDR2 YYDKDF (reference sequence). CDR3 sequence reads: CATSRDQAGLYNEQFF. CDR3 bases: TGTGCCACCAGCAGAGATCAAGCGGGACTTTACAATGAGCAGTTCTTC.

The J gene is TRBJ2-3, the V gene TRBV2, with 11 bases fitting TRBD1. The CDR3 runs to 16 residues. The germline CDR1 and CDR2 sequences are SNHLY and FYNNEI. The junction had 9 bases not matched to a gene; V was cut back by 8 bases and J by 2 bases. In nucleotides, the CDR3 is TGTGCCAGCGATCCCCGGGACAGGGGGTTCACAGATACGCAGTATTTT. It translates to CASDPRDRGFTDTQYF.

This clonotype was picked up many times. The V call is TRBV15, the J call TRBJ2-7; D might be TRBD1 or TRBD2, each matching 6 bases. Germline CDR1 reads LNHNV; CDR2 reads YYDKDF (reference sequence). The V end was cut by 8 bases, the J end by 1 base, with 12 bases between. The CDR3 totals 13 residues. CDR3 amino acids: CATQGGPSYEQYF. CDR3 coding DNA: TGTGCCACCCAAGGGGGGCCTTCCTACGAGCAGTACTTC.

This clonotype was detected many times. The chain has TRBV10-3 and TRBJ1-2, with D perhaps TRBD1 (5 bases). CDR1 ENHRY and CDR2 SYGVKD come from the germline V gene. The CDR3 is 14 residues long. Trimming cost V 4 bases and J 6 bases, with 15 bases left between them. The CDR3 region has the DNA TGTGCCATCAGTGGCGGCGGCAGGGAGGATGGCTACACCTTC. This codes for CAISGGGREDGYTF.

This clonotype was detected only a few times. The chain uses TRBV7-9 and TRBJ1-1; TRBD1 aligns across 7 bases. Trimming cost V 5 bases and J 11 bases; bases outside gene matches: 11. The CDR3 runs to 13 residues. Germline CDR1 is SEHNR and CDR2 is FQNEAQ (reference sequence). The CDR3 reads CASSPRQGATAFF. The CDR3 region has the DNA TGTGCCAGCAGCCCCCGACAGGGCGCGACGGCTTTCTTT. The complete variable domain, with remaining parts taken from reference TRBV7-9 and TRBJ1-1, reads DTGVSQNPRHKITKRGQNVTFRCDPISEHNRLYWYRQTLGQGPEFLTYFQNEAQLEKSRLLSDRFSAERPKGSFSTLEIQRTEQGDSAMYLCASSPRQGATAFFGQGTRLTVV.

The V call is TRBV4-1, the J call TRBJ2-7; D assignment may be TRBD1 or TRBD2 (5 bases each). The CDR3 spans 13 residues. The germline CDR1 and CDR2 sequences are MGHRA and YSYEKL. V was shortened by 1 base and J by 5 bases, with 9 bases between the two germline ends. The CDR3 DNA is TGCGCCAGCAGCCAAGTGTGGGGACACGAGCAGTACTTC. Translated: CASSQVWGHEQYF.

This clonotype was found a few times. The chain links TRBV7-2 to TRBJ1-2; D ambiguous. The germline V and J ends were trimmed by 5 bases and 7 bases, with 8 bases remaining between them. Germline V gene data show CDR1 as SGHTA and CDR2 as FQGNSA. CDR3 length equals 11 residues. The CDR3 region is CASSLRAGYTF. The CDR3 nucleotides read TGTGCCAGCAGCCTCCGGGCTGGCTACACCTTC. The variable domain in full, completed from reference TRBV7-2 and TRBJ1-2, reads GAGVSQSPSNKVTEKGKDVELRCDPISGHTALYWYRQSLGQGLEFLIYFQGNSAPDKSGLPSDRFSAERTGGSVSTLTIQRTQQEDSAVYLCASSLRAGYTFGSGTRLTVV.

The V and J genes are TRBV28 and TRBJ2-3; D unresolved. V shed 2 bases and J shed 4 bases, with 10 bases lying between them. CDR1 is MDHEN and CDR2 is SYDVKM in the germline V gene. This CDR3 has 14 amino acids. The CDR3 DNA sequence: TGTGCCAGCAGTTTAATTAGGGCAGCAGATACGCAGTATTTT. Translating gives CASSLIRAADTQYF. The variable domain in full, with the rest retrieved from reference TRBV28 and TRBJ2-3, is DVKVTQSSRYLVKRTGEKVFLECVQDMDHENMFWYRQDPGLGLRLIYFSYDVKMKEKGDIPEGYSVSREKKERFSLILESASTNQTSMYLCASSLIRAADTQYFGPGTRLTVL.

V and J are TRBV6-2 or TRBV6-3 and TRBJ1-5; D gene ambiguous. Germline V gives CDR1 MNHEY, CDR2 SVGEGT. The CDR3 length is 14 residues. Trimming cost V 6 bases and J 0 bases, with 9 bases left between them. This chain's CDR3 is CASSPVFSNQPQHF. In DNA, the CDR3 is TGTGCCAGCAGCCCGGTTTTTAGCAATCAGCCCCAGCATTTT.

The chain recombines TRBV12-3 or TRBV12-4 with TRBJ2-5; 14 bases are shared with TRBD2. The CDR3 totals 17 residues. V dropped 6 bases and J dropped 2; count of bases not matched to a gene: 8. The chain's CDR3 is CASSPGLAGEGQETQYF. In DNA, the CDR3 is TGTGCCAGCAGCCCGGGACTAGCGGGGGAAGGACAAGAGACCCAGTACTTC.